This TCR beta chain is drawn from a study of blood T cells in healthy people across ages. The CDR3 has 15 residues. V dropped 8 bases and J dropped 4 bases, with 20 bases sitting between them. Using a J-beta primer mix together with a sample-barcoded 5' primer, a second PCR was run for roughly 6 to 12 cycles. Each sample yielded at least 2.5 million CDR3-containing paired-end reads. From the 5' RACE reads, TCRdb called clonotypes with MiXCR, one entry per CDR3 protein. The table records some 880,000 distinct CDR3 sequences, under 40% of them present only once. The individuals who served as donors were healthy Caucasians living in Russia, aged roughly 6 to 100. Findings and caveats of the study: As age increased, TCR beta diversity per million T cells fell in a roughly linear fashion. Estimates based on one million T cells were treated as lower bounds.

A note on this clonotype: No antigen is known for it.

This clonotype was obtained from a man between 18 and 35 years old in good health. The chain carries TRBV12-3 or TRBV12-4 and TRBJ1-1; D remains ambiguous. Material: blood. CDR3 amino acids: CASGRTRRSSTEAFF. The DNA for the CDR3 is TGTGCCAGCGGCCGGACCCGGCGATCTAGCACTGAAGCTTTCTTT.